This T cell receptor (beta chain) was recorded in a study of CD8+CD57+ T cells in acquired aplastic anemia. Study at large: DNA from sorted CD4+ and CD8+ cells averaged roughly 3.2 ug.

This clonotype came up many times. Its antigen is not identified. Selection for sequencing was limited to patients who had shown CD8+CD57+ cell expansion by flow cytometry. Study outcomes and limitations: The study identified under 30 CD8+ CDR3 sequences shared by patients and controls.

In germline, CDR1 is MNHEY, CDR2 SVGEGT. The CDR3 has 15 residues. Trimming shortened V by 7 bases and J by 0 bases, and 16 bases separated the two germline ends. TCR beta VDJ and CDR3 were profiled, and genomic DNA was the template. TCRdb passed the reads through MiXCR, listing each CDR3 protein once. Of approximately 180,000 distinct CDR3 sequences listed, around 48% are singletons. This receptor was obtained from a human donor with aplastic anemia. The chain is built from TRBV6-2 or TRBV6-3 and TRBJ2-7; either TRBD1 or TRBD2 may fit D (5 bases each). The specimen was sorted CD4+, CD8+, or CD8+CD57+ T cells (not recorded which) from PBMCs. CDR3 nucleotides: TGTGCCAGCATCAACCGGGACGGAAACTCCTACGAGCAGTACTTC. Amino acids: CASINRDGNSYEQYF.